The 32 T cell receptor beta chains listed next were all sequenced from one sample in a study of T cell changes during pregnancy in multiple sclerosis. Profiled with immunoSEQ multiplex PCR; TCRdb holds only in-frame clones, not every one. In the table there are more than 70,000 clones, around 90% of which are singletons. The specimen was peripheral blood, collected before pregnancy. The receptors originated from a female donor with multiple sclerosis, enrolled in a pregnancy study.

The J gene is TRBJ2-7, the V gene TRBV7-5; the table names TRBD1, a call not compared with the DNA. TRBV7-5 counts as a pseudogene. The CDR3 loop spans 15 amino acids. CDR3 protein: CVRSLDRESSYEQYF. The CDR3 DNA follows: TGTGTCAGAAGCCTGGACAGGGAGTCCTCTTACGAGCAGTACTTC.

The CDR3 spells CASSLRQGTGTDTQYF. The CDR3 nucleotides read TGTGCCAGCAGCTTACGGCAGGGGACCGGCACAGATACGCAGTATTTT. V is TRBV7-3 and J is TRBJ2-3, with D perhaps TRBD1 (6 bases). With 2 bases removed from V and 1 base from J, the gap between germline ends came to 13 bases. The CDR3 is 16 residues long. Germline CDR1 reads SGHTA; CDR2 reads FQGTGA.

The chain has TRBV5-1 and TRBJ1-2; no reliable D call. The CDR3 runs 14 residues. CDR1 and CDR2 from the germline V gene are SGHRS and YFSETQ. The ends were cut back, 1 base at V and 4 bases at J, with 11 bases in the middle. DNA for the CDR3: TGCGCCAGCAGCTTGAATACCGGTGGCTATGGCTACACCTTC. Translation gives CASSLNTGGYGYTF.

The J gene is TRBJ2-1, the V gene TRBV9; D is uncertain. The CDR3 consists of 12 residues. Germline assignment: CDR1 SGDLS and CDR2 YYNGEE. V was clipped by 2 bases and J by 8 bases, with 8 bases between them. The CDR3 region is CASSVTEYEQFF. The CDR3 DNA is TGTGCCAGCAGCGTGACGGAGTATGAGCAGTTCTTC.

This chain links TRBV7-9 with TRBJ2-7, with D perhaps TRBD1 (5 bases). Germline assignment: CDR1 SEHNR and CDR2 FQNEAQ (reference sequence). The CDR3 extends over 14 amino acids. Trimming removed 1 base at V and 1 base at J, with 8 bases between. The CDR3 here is CASSLERGSYEQYF. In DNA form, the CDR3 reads TGTGCCAGCAGCTTAGAAAGGGGTTCCTACGAGCAGTACTTC.

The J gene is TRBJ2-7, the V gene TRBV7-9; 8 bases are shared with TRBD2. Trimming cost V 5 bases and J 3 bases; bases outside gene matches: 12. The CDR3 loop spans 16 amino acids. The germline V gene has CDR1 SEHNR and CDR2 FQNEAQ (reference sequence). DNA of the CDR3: TGTGCCAGCAGCACTTTTCAGGGACTAGACTACTACGAGCAGTACTTC. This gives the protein CASSTFQGLDYYEQYF.

The CDR3 sequence: CASSLLAGGQDEQFF. In nucleotides, the CDR3 is TGCGCCAGCAGCCTACTAGCGGGGGGACAGGATGAGCAGTTCTTC. J is TRBJ2-1 and V is TRBV4-1; 12 nucleotides agree with TRBD2. The germline gives CDR1 MGHRA, CDR2 YSYEKL. V trimming: 4 bases; J trimming: 8 bases; junction bases outside the gene matches: 6. The CDR3 runs to 15 residues.

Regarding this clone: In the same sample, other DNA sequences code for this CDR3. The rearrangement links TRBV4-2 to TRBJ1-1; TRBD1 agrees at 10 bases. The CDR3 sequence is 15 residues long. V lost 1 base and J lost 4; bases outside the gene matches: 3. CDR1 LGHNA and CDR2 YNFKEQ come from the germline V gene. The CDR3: CASSQARTGGTEAFF. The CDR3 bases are TGTGCCAGCAGCCAAGCTAGGACAGGGGGCACTGAAGCTTTCTTT.

The DNA of the CDR3 is TGTGCCAGCAGCTTAATTGTGAGTGGCACAGATACGCAGTATTTT. Protein sequence: CASSLIVSGTDTQYF. The chain couples TRBV7-2 to TRBJ2-3; no reliable D call. Trimming pared 2 bases from V and 1 base from J, leaving 10 bases between. The CDR3 runs to 15 residues. Germline V lookup: CDR1 SGHTA, CDR2 FQGNSA. The full variable domain, in which reference TRBV7-2 and TRBJ2-3 provide the parts outside the CDR3, is GAGVSQSPSNKVTEKGKDVELRCDPISGHTALYWYRQSLGQGLEFLIYFQGNSAPDKSGLPSDRFSAERTGGSVSTLTIQRTQQEDSAVYLCASSLIVSGTDTQYFGPGTRLTVL.

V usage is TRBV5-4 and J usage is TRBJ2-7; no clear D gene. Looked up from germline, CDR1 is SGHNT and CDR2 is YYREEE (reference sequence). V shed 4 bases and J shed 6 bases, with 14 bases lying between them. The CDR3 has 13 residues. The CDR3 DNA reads TGTGCCAGCAGCAAAGATCTCGGGTCCGAGCAGTACTTC. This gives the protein CASSKDLGSEQYF. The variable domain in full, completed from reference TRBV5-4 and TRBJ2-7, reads ETGVTQSPTHLIKTRGQQVTLRCSSQSGHNTVSWYQQALGQGPQFIFQYYREEENGRGNFPPRFSGLQFPNYSSELNVNALELDDSALYLCASSKDLGSEQYFGPGTRLTVT.

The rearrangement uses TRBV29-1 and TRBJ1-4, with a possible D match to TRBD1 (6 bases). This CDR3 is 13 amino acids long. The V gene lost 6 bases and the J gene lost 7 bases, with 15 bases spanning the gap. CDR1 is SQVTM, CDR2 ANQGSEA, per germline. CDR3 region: CSVATGIGEKLFF. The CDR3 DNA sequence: TGCAGCGTGGCTACAGGGATCGGTGAAAAACTGTTTTTT.

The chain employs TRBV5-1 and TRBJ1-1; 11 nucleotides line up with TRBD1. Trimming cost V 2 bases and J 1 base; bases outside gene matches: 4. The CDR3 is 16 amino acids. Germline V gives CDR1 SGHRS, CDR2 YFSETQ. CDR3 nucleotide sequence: TGCGCCAGCAGCTTCAGGACAGGGGGCAGGAACACTGAAGCTTTCTTT. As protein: CASSFRTGGRNTEAFF.

CDR3 in DNA: TGTGCCAGCACCAAGGGAGGTACCGGAGAGACCCAGTACTTC. Protein sequence: CASTKGGTGETQYF. The chain couples TRBV7-6 to TRBJ2-5, with D possibly being TRBD2 (6 bases). The germline gives CDR1 SGHVS, CDR2 FNYEAQ. Trimming took off 7 bases at V and 4 bases at J, with 16 bases between the two ends. This CDR3 has 14 amino acids.

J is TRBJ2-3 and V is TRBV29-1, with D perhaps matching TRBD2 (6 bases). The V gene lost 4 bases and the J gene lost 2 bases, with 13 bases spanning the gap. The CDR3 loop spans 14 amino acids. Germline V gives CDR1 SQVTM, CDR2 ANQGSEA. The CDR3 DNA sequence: TGCAGCGTTGTGTGGCGGGGACCCACAGATACGCAGTATTTT. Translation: CSVVWRGPTDTQYF.

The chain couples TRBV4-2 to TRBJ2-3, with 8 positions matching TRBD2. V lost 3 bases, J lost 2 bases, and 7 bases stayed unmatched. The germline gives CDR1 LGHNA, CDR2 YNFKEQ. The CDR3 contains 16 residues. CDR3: CASSHPGTRSTDTQYF. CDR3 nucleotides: TGTGCCAGCAGCCACCCCGGGACTAGATCCACAGATACGCAGTATTTT.

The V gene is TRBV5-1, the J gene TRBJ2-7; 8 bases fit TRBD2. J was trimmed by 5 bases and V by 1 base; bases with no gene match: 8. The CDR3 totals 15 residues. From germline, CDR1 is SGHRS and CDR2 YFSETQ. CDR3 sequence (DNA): TGCGCCAGCAGCTTGTTTTGGACTAGCAACGACGAGCAGTACTTC. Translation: CASSLFWTSNDEQYF.

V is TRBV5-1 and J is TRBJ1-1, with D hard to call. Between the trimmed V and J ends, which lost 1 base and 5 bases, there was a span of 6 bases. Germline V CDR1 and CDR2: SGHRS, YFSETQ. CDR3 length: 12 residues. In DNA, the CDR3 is TGCGCCAGCAGCTTGCGGGAGACTGAAGCTTTCTTT. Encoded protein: CASSLRETEAFF.

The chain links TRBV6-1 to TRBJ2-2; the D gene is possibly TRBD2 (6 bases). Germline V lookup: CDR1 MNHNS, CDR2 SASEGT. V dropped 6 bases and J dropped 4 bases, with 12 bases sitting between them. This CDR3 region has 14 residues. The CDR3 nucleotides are TGTGCCAGCAGGGCCAGCGGGCCCACCGGGGAGCTGTTTTTT. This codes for CASRASGPTGELFF.

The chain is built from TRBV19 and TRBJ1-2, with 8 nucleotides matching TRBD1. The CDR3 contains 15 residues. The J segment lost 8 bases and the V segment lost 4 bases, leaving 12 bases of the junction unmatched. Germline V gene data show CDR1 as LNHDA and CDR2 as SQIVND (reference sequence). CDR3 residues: CASSRQGPGSKGYTF. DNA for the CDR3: TGTGCCAGTAGTAGACAGGGGCCAGGCAGTAAAGGCTACACCTTC.

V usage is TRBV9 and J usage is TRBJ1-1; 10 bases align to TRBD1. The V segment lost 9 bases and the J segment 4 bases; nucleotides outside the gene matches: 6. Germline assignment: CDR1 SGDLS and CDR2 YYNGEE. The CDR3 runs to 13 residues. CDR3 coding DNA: TGTGCCACCGGGACAGGGGATTTCACTGAAGCTTTCTTT. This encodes CATGTGDFTEAFF. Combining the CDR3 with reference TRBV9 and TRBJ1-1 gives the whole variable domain DSGVTQTPKHLITATGQRVTLRCSPRSGDLSVYWYQQSLDQGLQFLIQYYNGEERAKGNILERFSAQQFPDLHSELNLSSLELGDSALYFCATGTGDFTEAFFGQGTRLTVV.

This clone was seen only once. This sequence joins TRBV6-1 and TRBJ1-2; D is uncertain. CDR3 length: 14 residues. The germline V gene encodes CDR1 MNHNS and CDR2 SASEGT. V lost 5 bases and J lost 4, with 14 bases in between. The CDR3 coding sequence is TGTGCCAGCAGTTCTGGGTTGGAGATCTATGGCTACACCTTC. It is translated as CASSSGLEIYGYTF.

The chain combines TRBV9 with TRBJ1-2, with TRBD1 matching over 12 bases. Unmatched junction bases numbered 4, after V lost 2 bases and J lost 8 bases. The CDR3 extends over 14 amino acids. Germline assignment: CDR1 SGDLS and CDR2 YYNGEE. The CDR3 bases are TGTGCCAGCAGCGTTCCCGGGACAGGGGGCGGCTACACCTTC. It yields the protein CASSVPGTGGGYTF.

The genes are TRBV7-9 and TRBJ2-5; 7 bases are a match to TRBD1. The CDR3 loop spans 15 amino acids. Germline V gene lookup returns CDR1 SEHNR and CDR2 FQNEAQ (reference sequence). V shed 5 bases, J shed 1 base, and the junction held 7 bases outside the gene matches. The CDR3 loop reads CASSDYRGVQETQYF. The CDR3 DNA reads TGTGCCAGCAGCGACTACAGGGGAGTCCAAGAGACCCAGTACTTC.

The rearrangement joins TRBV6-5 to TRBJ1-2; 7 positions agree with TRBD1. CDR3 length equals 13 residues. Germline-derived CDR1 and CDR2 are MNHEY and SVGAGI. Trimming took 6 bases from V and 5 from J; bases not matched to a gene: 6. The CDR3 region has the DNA TGTGCCAGCAGGTCACAGGGGCGGTATGGCTACACCTTC. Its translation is CASRSQGRYGYTF.

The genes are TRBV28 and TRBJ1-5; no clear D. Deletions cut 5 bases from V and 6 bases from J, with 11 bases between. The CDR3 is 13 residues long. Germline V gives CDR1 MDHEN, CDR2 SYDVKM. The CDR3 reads CASSPPRGQPQHF. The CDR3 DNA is TGTGCCAGCAGTCCCCCCCGCGGTCAGCCCCAGCATTTT.

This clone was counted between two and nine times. As DNA, the CDR3 is TGTGCCAGCAGCTTAGGACGTCAGGCTGGAGGCTACACCTTC. This codes for CASSLGRQAGGYTF. The V and J genes are TRBV7-2 and TRBJ1-2; D is undetermined. Germline loops: CDR1 SGHTA, CDR2 FQGNSA. This CDR3 spans 14 amino acids. The V and J ends lost 1 base and 8 bases respectively, with 14 bases between them.

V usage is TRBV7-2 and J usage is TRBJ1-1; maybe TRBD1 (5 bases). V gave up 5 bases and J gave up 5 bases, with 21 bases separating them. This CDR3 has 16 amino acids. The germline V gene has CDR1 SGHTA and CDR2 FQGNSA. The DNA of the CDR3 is TGTGCCAGCAGCCACACCCTCGACGGGGGTCGGACTGAAGCTTTCTTT. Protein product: CASSHTLDGGRTEAFF.

The DNA for the CDR3 is TGTGCCAGTAGTTCTCCCGGGACAGGGGTGGCAGATACGCAGTATTTT. It encodes CASSSPGTGVADTQYF. The V gene is TRBV19, the J gene TRBJ2-3; 10 positions agree with TRBD1. The V gene end was trimmed by 5 bases and the J gene end by 4 bases; junction bases not matched to a gene: 9. The CDR3 contains 16 residues. Germline CDR1 reads LNHDA; CDR2 reads SQIVND (reference sequence). The full variable domain, completed using reference TRBV19 and TRBJ2-3, is DGGITQSPKYLFRKEGQNVTLSCEQNLNHDAMYWYRQDPGQGLRLIYYSQIVNDFQKGDIAEGYSVSREKKESFPLTVTSAQKNPTAFYLCASSSPGTGVADTQYFGPGTRLTVL.

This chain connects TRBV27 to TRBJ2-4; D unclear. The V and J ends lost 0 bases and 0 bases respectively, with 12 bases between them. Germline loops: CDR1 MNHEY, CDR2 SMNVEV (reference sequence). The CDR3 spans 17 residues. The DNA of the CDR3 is TGTGCCAGCAGTTTATCGGTGGCTGCTCTAGCCAAAAACATTCAGTACTTC. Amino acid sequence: CASSLSVAALAKNIQYF.

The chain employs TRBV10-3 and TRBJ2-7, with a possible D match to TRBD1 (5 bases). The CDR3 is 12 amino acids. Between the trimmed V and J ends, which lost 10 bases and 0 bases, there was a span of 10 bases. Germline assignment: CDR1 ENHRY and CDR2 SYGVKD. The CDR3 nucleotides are TGTGCCACCCAGGGTCTCTCCTACGAGCAGTACTTC. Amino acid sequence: CATQGLSYEQYF.

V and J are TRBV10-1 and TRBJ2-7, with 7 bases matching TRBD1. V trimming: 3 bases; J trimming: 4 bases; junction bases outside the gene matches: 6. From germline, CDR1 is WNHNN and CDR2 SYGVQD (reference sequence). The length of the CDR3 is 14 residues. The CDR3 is CASSEGGTRYEQYF. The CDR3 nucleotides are TGCGCCAGCAGTGAAGGGGGCACTCGGTACGAGCAGTACTTC.

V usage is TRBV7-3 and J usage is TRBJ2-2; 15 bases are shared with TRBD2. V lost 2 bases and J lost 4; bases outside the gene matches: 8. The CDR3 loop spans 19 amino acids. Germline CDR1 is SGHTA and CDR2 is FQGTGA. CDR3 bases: TGTGCCAGCAGCTTAGTTGGTGGGACTAGCGGGAGGAGCACCGGGGAGCTGTTTTTT. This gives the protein CASSLVGGTSGRSTGELFF.